The 14 T cell receptor beta chains in this list originate from one sample, sequenced in a study of CD4 and CD8 cells across lung adenocarcinoma regions. TCRdb fed the PCR reads into MiXCR, producing one record per CDR3 protein. This sample carries 16,000 or so distinct CDR3 sequences, under 70% of them seen once, and the ten largest clones take around a third. The sequencing input was CD8+ T cells from the center of a lung tumor. All receptors come from a female donor with lung adenocarcinoma. The CD4 and CD8 labels of this study may be unreliable.

The chain employs TRBV10-1 and TRBJ2-3, with D perhaps matching TRBD1 or TRBD2 (5 bases each). The germline CDR1 and CDR2 sequences are WNHNN and SYGVQD (reference sequence). The CDR3 extends over 14 amino acids. CDR3 in amino acids: CRGTGLSAKDTQYF. In DNA, the CDR3 is TGCCGCGGCACGGGGCTAAGTGCCAAAGATACGCAGTATTTT.

The chain joins TRBV25-1 to TRBJ2-3, with D possibly TRBD1 on 6 matching bases. The CDR3 runs to 12 residues. Trimming left V 6 bases short and J 5 bases short, with 9 bases between. Germline lookup yields CDR1 MGHDK and CDR2 SYGVNS. The CDR3 loop is CASSLGGDTQYF. As DNA, the CDR3 is TGTGCCAGCAGCCTAGGGGGAGATACGCAGTATTTT.

The chain couples TRBV12-3 or TRBV12-4 to TRBJ2-3, with D hard to call. Trimming took off 5 bases at V and 8 bases at J, with 14 bases between the two ends. There are 13 residues in the CDR3. The CDR3: CASSPLSPRTQYF. The CDR3 DNA sequence: TGTGCCAGCAGTCCCCTCTCTCCCCGTACGCAGTATTTT.

This clonotype was seen only a few times. V is TRBV12-3 or TRBV12-4 and J is TRBJ1-2, with D unclear. The CDR3 length is 13 residues. Trimming cost V 5 bases and J 0 bases, with 7 bases left between them. CDR3 protein: CASSSSSNYGYTF. The CDR3 DNA follows: TGTGCCAGCAGTAGTTCCTCTAACTATGGCTACACCTTC.

This clonotype was detected many times. This chain joins TRBV5-1 and TRBJ1-2; D perhaps matches TRBD1 (6 bases). This CDR3 has 14 amino acids. Per the germline V gene, CDR1 is SGHRS and CDR2 is YFSETQ. Deletions cut 3 bases from V and 6 bases from J, with 15 bases between. CDR3 sequence reads: CASSYEDSANGYTF. CDR3 coding DNA: TGCGCCAGCAGCTACGAGGACAGTGCGAATGGCTACACCTTC.

The V gene is TRBV6-1, the J gene TRBJ2-3, with D hard to call. The end of the DNA fits TRBJ2-4 better, so the J call may be wrong. Germline-derived CDR1 and CDR2 are MNHNS and SASEGT. There are 14 residues in the CDR3. CDR3 DNA: TGTGCCAGCTCGGCGGAGATAATAGGAGATATTCAGTACTTC. Translated, it gives CASSAEIIGDIQYF.

To note about this clonotype: Its ends do not fully match the called genes, so a read error is possible. The chain carries TRBV10-2 and TRBJ2-4; perhaps TRBD1 as D (5 bases). The J call may be wrong; the DNA end is better matched by TRBJ2-5. The CDR3 is 14 amino acids. CDR1 WSHSY and CDR2 SAAADI come from the germline V gene. The CDR3 protein is CATKVPGQGETQYF. In nucleotides, the CDR3 is TGTGCCACCAAGGTCCCGGGTCAGGGAGAGACCCAGTACTTC.

This chain links TRBV6-1 with TRBJ2-7, with D tentatively TRBD2 (6 bases). CDR1 is MNHNS, CDR2 SASEGT, per germline. The CDR3 spans 13 residues. Trimming left V 5 bases short and J 5 bases short, with 13 bases between. The CDR3 is CASSIWGGHEQYF. The CDR3 DNA follows: TGTGCCAGCAGTATCTGGGGAGGCCACGAGCAGTACTTC.

This clonotype is medium-sized in the sample. This chain uses TRBV25-1 with TRBJ2-3; D may correspond to TRBD1 or TRBD2 (5 bases each). This CDR3 has 15 amino acids. Germline lookup yields CDR1 MGHDK and CDR2 SYGVNS. Trimming left V 1 base short and J 2 bases short, with 10 bases between. CDR3 sequence (DNA): TGTGCCAGCAGTGAATTACGGGACGACACAGATACGCAGTATTTT. As protein: CASSELRDDTDTQYF.

V is TRBV7-3 and J is TRBJ2-1; the D is unclear. Trimming removed 5 bases at V and 7 bases at J, with 12 bases between. CDR3 length: 13 amino acids. CDR1 is SGHTA, CDR2 FQGTGA, per germline. CDR3: CASSRDVLNEQFF. The CDR3 nucleotides are TGTGCCAGCAGCCGAGACGTATTAAATGAGCAGTTCTTC.

V is TRBV6-1 and J is TRBJ2-3; 7 nucleotides line up with TRBD2. V lost 8 bases and J lost 2; bases outside the gene matches: 13. CDR1 is MNHNS and CDR2 is SASEGT in the germline V gene. The CDR3 is 16 amino acids. The CDR3 DNA sequence: TGTGCCAGCGCGGGTAGCGGGCGCCCAACCACAGATACGCAGTATTTT. Translated, it gives CASAGSGRPTTDTQYF.

In its sample, this clonotype was seen many times. For the CDR3, the DNA is TGTGCCAGCAGCTTGGAGACAGGGGGCAATGAGCAGTTCTTC. The encoded protein is CASSLETGGNEQFF. V is TRBV11-2 and J is TRBJ2-1; the match to TRBD1 covers 9 bases. Germline V gene data show CDR1 as SGHAT and CDR2 as FQNNGV. The ends lost 3 bases at V and 6 bases at J; junction bases unmatched: 3. The CDR3 length is 14 residues. Drawing the rest from reference TRBV11-2 and TRBJ2-1, the complete variable domain is EAGVAQSPRYKIIEKRQSVAFWCNPISGHATLYWYQQILGQGPKLLIQFQNNGVVDDSQLPKDRFSAERLKGVDSTLKIQPAKLEDSAVYLCASSLETGGNEQFFGPGTRLTVL.

The gene calls are TRBV6-1 and TRBJ2-3; 7 bases fit TRBD1. The J call may be wrong; the DNA end is better matched by TRBJ2-7. This CDR3 has 16 residues. From germline, CDR1 is MNHNS and CDR2 SASEGT. The CDR3 reads CASSPRGHRTTDTQYF. Written as DNA, the CDR3 is TGTGCCAGCAGTCCTAGGGGGCACCGAACCACAGATACGCAGTACTTC.

The chain joins TRBV11-2 to TRBJ2-3; D is ambiguous. The end of the DNA aligns better with TRBJ2-1, so the J call may be wrong. The length of the CDR3 is 14 residues. In germline, CDR1 is SGHAT, CDR2 FQNNGV. The CDR3 reads CASSLETGISEQFF. CDR3 DNA: TGTGCCAGCAGCTTAGAGACTGGTATAAGTGAGCAGTTCTTC.